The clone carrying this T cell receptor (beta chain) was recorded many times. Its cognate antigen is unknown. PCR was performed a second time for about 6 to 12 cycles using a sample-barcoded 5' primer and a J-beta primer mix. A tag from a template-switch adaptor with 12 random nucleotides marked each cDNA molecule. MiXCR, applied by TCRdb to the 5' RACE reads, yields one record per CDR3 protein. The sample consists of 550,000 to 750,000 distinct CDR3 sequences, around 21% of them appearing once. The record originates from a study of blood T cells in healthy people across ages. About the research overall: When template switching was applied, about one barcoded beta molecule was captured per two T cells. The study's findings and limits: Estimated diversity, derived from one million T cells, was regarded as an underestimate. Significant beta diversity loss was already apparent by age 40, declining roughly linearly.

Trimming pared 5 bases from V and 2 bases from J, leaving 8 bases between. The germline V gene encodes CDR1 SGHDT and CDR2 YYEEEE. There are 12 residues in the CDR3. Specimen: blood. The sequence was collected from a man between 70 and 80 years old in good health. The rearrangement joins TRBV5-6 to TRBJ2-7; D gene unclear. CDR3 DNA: TGTGCCAGCAGTTCAGTCACCTACGAGCAGTACTTC. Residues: CASSSVTYEQYF.